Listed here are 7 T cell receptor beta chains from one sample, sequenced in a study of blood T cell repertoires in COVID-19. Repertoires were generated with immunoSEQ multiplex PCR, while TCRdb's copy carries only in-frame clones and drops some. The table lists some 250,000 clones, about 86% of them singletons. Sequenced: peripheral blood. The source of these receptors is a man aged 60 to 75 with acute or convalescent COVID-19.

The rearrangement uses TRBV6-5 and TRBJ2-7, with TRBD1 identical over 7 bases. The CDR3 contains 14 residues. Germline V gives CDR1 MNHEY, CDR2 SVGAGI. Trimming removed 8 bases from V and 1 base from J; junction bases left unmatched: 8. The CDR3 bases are TGTGCCAGCCGTAGGCAGGGGGATTCCTACGAGCAGTACTTC. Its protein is CASRRQGDSYEQYF.

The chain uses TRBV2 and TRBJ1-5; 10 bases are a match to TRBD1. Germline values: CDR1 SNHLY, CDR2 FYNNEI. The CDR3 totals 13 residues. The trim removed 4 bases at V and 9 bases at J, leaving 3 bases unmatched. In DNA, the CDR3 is TGTGCCAGCAGTGGTGGACAGGGGGGGCCCCAGCATTTT. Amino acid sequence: CASSGGQGGPQHF. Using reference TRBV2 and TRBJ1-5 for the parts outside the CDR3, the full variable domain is EPEVTQTPSHQVTQMGQEVILRCVPISNHLYFYWYRQILGQKVEFLVSFYNNEISEKSEIFDDQFSVERPDGSNFTLKIRSTKLEDSAMYFCASSGGQGGPQHFGDGTRLSIL.

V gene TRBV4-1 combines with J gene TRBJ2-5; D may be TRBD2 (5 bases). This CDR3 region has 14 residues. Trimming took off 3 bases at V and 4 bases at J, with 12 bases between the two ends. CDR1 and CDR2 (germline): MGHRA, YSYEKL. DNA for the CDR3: TGCGCCAGCAGCCAGGTTCGGGCGGGAGAGACCCAGTACTTC. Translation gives CASSQVRAGETQYF.

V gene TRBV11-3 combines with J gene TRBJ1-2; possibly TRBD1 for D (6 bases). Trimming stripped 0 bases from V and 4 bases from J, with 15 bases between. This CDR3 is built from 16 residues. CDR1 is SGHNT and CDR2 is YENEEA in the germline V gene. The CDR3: CASSLDCTGTSYGYTF. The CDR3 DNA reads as TGTGCCAGCAGCTTAGATTGTACAGGGACCTCCTATGGCTACACCTTC. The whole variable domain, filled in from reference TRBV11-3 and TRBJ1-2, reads EAGVVQSPRYKIIEKKQPVAFWCNPISGHNTLYWYLQNLGQGPELLIRYENEEAVDDSQLPKDRFSAERLKGVDSTLKIQPAELGDSAVYLCASSLDCTGTSYGYTFGSGTRLTVV.

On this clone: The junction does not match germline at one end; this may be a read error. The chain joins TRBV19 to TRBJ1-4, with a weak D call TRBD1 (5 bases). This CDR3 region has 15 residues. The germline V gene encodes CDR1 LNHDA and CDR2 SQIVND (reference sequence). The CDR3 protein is CASSRSGLASNGAVF. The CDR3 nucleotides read TGTGCCAGTAGTAGATCGGGACTGGCCTCTAACGGGGCAGTTTTT.

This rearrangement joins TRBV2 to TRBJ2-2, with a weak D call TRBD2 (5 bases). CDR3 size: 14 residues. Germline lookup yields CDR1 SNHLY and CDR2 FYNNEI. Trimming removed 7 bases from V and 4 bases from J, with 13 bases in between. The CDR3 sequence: CASTPGERTGELFF. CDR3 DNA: TGTGCCAGCACCCCCGGGGAGCGCACCGGGGAGCTGTTTTTT.

The CDR3 sequence is CASRALGTGELFF. For the CDR3, the DNA is TGTGCCAGCAGAGCGCTGGGCACCGGGGAGCTGTTTTTT. This chain connects TRBV12-3 or TRBV12-4 to TRBJ2-2; the D is unclear. The CDR3 is 13 amino acids. Trimming took 6 bases from V and 4 from J, leaving 9 bases between them.